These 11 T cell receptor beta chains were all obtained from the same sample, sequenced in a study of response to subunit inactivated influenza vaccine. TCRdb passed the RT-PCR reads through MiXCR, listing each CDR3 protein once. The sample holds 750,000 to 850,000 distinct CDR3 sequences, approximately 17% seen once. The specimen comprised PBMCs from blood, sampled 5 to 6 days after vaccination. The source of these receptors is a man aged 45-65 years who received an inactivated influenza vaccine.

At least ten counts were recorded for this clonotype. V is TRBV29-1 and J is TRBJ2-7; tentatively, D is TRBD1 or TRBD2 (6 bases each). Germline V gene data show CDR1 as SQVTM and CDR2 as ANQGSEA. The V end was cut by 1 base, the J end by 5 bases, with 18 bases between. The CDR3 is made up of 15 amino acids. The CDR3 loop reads CSVEVRGQDKNEQYF. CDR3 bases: TGCAGCGTTGAAGTACGGGGGCAAGATAAGAACGAGCAGTACTTC.

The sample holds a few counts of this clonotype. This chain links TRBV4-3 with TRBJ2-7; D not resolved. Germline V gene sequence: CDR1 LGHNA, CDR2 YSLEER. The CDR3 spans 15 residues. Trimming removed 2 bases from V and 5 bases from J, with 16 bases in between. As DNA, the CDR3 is TGCGCCAGCAGCCAACGCTTATTAGGACCCCACGAGCAGTACTTC. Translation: CASSQRLLGPHEQYF.

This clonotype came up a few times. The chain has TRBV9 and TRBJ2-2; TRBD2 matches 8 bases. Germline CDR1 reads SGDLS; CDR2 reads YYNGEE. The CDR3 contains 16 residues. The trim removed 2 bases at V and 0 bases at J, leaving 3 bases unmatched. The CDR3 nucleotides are TGTGCCAGCAGCGTGGCGGGGGGCGCGAACACCGGGGAGCTGTTTTTT. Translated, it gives CASSVAGGANTGELFF.

Here the CDR3 reads CAISATSGRAYNEQFF. CDR3 sequence (DNA): TGTGCCATCAGTGCCACTAGCGGGAGGGCCTACAATGAGCAGTTCTTC. The chain couples TRBV10-3 to TRBJ2-1, with 13 bases matching TRBD2. This CDR3 region has 16 residues. V lost 4 bases, J lost 2 bases, and 2 bases stayed unmatched. CDR1 and CDR2 (germline): ENHRY, SYGVKD.

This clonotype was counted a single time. Written as DNA, the CDR3 is TGTGCCAGCAGTTTATCAGACAACTATGGCTACACCTTC. Its translation is CASSLSDNYGYTF. The V call is TRBV12-3 or TRBV12-4, the J call TRBJ1-2; no clear D gene. V was shortened by 2 bases and J by 2 bases, with 6 bases between the two germline ends. This CDR3 has 13 amino acids.

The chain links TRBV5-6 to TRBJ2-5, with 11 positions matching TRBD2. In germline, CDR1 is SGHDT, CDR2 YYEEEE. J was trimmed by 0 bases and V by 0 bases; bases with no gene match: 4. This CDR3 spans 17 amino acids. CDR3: CASSLARTSGYQETQYF. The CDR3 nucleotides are TGTGCCAGCAGCTTGGCGAGGACTAGCGGGTACCAAGAGACCCAGTACTTC.

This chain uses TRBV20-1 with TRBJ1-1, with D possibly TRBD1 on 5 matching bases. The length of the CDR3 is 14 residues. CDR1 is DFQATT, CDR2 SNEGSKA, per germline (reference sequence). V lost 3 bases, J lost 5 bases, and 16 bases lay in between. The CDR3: CSASRPGLYTEAFF. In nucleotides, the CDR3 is TGCAGTGCTAGTCGTCCAGGGCTTTATACTGAAGCTTTCTTT.

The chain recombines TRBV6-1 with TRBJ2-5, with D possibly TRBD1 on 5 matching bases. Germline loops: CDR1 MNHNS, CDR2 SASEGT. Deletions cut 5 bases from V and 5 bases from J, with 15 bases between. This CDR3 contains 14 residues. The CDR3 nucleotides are TGTGCCAGCAGTAGGGGCAGAATGGAGGAGACCCAGTACTTC. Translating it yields CASSRGRMEETQYF.

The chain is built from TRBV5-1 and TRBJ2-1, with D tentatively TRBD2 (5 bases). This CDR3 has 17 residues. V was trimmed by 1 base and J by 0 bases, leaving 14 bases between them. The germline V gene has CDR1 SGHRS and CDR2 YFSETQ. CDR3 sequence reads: CASSLSTGLSSYNEQFF. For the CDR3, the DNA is TGCGCCAGCAGCTTGTCAACGGGATTGAGCTCCTACAATGAGCAGTTCTTC. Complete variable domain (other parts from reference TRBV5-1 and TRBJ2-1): KAGVTQTPRYLIKTRGQQVTLSCSPISGHRSVSWYQQTPGQGLQFLFEYFSETQRNKGNFPGRFSGRQFSNSRSEMNVSTLELGDSALYLCASSLSTGLSSYNEQFFGPGTRLTVL.

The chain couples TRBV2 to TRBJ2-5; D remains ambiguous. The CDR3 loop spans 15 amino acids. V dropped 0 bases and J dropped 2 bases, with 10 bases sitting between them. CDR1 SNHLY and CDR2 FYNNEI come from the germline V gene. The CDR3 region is CASSEAGSHQETQYF. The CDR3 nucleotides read TGTGCCAGCAGTGAAGCAGGGTCTCATCAAGAGACCCAGTACTTC.

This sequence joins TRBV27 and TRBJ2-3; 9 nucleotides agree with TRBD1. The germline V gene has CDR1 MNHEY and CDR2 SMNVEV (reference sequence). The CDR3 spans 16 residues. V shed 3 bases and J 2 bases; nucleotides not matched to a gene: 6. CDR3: CASSFLQGAYTDTQYF. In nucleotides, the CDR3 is TGTGCCAGCAGTTTCCTACAGGGGGCATACACAGATACGCAGTATTTT.